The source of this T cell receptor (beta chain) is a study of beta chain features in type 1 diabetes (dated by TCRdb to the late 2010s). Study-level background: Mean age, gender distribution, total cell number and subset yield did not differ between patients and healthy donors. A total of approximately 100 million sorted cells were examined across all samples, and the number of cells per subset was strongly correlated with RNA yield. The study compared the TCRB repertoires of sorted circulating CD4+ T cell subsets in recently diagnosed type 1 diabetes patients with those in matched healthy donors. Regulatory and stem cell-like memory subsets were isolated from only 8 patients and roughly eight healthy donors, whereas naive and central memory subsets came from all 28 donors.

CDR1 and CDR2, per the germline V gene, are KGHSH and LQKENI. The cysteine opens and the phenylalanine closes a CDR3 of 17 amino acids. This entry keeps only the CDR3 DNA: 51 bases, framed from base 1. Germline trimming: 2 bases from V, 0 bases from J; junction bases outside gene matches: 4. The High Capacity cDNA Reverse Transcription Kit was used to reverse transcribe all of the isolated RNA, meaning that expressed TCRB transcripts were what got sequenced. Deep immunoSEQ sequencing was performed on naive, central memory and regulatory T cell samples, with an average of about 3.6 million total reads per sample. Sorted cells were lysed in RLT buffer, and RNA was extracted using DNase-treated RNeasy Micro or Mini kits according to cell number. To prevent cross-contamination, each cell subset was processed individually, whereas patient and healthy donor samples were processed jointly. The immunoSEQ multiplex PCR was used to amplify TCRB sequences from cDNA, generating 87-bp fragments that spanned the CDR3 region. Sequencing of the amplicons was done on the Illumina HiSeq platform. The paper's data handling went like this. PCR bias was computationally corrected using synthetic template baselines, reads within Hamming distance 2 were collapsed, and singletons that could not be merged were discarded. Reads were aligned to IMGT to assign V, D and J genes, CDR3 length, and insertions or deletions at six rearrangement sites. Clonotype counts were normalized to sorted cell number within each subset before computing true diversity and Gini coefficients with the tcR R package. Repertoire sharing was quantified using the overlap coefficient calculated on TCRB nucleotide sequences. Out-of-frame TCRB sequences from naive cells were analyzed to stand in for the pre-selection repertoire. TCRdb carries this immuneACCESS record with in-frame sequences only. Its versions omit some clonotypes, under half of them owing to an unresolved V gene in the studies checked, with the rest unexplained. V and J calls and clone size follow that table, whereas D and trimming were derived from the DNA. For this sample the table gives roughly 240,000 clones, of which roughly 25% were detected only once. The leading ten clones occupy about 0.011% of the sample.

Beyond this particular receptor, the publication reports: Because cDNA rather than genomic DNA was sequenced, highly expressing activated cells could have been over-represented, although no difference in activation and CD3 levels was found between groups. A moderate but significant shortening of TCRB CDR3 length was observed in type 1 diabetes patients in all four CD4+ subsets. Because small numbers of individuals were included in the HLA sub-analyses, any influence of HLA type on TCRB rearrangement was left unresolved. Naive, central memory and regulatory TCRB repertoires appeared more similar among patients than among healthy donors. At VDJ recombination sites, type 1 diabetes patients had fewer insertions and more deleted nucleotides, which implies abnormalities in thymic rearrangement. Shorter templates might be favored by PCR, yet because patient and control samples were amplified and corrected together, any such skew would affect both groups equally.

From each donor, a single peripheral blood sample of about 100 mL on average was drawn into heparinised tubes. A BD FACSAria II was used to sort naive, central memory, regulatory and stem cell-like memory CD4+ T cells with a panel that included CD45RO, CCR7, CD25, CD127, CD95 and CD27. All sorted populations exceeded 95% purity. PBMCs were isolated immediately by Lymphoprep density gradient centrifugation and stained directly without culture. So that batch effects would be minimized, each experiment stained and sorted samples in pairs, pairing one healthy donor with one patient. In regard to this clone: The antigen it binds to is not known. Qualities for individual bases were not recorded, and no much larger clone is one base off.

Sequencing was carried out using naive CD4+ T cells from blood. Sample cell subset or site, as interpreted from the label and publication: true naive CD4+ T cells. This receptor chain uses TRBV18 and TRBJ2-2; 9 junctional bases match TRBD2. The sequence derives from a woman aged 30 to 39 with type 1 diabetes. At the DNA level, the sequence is TGTGCCAGCTCACCAGTTAGCGGGAGAGCGAACACCGGGGAGCTGTTTTTT. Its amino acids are CASSPVSGRANTGELFF.